This is a list of T cell receptor beta chains from one sample in a study of breast tumors, draining lymph nodes, adjacent tissues. TCRdb processed the multiplex PCR reads anew with MiXCR; each CDR3 protein has one entry. The sample carries about 21,000 distinct CDR3 sequences, 40% to 45% recorded once. The sample taken for sequencing was breast tumor tissue. The source of these receptors is a female donor with breast cancer. Some clones in this sample may be carry-over from other donors' samples. The CDR3 runs from the conserved cysteine through the conserved F or W. The order of the fields is D gene, V gene, clone size, J gene, CDR3 length, CDR3 protein, CDR3 DNA. The D gene is left open where the match is weak. A clone size is listed for some rows: how often the clone was seen (once, few, many), or a class if it is expanded.

-	TRBV7-8	-	TRBJ2-5	19	CASSFYICSARRERETQYF	-
TRBD1	TRBV6-1	-	TRBJ1-2	14	CASSENRGRNGYTF	TGTGCCAGCAGTGAAAACAGGGGGCGAAATGGCTACACCTTC
-	TRBV29-1	many	TRBJ2-7	12	CSAGQGFNEQYF	TGCAGCGCGGGCCAGGGCTTCAACGAGCAGTACTTC
-	TRBV20-1	-	TRBJ2-3	14	CSAREGANTDTQYF	TGCAGTGCTAGAGAAGGGGCTAACACAGATACGCAGTATTTT
-	TRBV12-3/TRBV12-4	-	TRBJ2-5	15	CASSALGSTQETQYF	TGTGCCAGCAGTGCACTGGGCAGCACCCAAGAGACCCAGTACTTC
-	TRBV6-1	-	TRBJ1-5	13	CASSVEVNQPQHF	TGTGCCAGCAGCGTAGAAGTCAATCAGCCCCAGCATTTT
TRBD1	TRBV14	many	TRBJ2-7	17	CASSRRGSGQGVYEQYF	TGTGCCAGCAGCCGAAGGGGTAGCGGACAGGGGGTCTACGAGCAGTACTTC
-	TRBV20-1	-	TRBJ1-6	13	CSARASGDSPLHF	TGCAGTGCTAGGGCTTCAGGGGATTCACCCCTCCACTTT
-	TRBV29-1	-	TRBJ1-5	12	CSVLADNQPQHF	TGCAGCGTTCTAGCTGACAATCAGCCCCAGCATTTT
-	TRBV2	many	TRBJ1-4	12	CASSESRGRVFF	TGTGCCAGCAGTGAAAGTAGGGGAAGGGTGTTTTTT
-	TRBV10-3	-	TRBJ1-3	14	CPISGGGAGNTIYF	TGTCCCATCAGTGGGGGGGGGGCTGGAAACACCATATATTTT
-	TRBV5-1	medium-sized	TRBJ2-3	15	CASSRLGGPTDTQYF	TGCGCCAGCAGCCGATTGGGCGGTCCCACAGATACGCAGTATTTT
-	TRBV19	few	TRBJ2-1	14	CASSTGRDYNEQFF	TGTGCCAGTAGTACCGGCCGGGACTACAATGAGCAGTTCTTC
-	TRBV2	-	TRBJ2-1	13	CASSWSSGYEQFF	TGTGCCAGCAGTTGGTCGAGTGGCTATGAGCAGTTCTTC
TRBD2	TRBV5-6	-	TRBJ2-1	17	CASSLLLAGSSYNEQFF	TGTGCCAGCAGCTTGCTTTTAGCGGGAAGCTCCTACAATGAGCAGTTCTTC
TRBD1	TRBV5-5	-	TRBJ2-7	17	CASSLGTVPMADHEQYF	TGTGCCAGCAGCTTAGGGACAGTCCCAATGGCGGACCACGAGCAGTACTTC
TRBD1	TRBV30	medium-sized	TRBJ2-2	14	CAWRTGVWTGELFF	TGTGCCTGGAGGACAGGGGTTTGGACCGGGGAGCTGTTTTTT
-	TRBV5-6	many	TRBJ2-7	14	CASTVRVPPHEQYF	TGTGCCAGCACTGTCCGGGTCCCACCCCACGAGCAGTACTTC
-	TRBV7-7	-	TRBJ2-3	13	CASSLGVSDTQYF	TGTGCTAGCAGCTTAGGGGTGTCGGATACGCAGTATTTT
-	TRBV20-1	medium-sized	TRBJ2-7	12	CSAGGYSYEQYF	TGCAGTGCTGGGGGGTATTCCTACGAGCAGTACTTC
-	TRBV6-4	-	TRBJ1-5	14	CASSAEWGDQPQHF	TGTGCCAGCAGTGCGGAGTGGGGTGATCAGCCCCAGCATTTT
-	TRBV5-1	few	TRBJ2-7	13	CASSQGSNYEQYF	TGCGCCAGCAGCCAGGGGAGTAATTACGAGCAGTACTTC
-	TRBV2	many	TRBJ1-2	16	CASSQTSTQGRNGYTF	TGTGCCAGCAGCCAAACCTCGACCCAGGGAAGGAATGGCTACACCTTC
-	TRBV7-9	-	TRBJ2-1	13	CASRVGFGNEQFF	TGTGCCAGTAGGGTCGGCTTCGGCAATGAGCAGTTCTTC
TRBD2	TRBV7-6	-	TRBJ2-7	18	CASSFQLAGGGSSYEQYF	TGTGCCAGCAGCTTTCAGCTAGCGGGAGGAGGAAGCTCCTACGAGCAGTACTTC
-	TRBV29-1	many	TRBJ2-7	12	CSVGDGSAEQYF	TGCAGCGTTGGGGACGGATCGGCCGAGCAGTACTTC
-	TRBV29-1	many	TRBJ1-2	13	CSVERAGRYGYTF	TGCAGCGTTGAAAGAGCAGGACGCTATGGCTACACCTTC
-	TRBV20-1	many	TRBJ1-5	13	CSARTENNQPQHF	TGCAGTGCTAGGACAGAAAATAATCAGCCCCAGCATTTT
-	TRBV24-1	medium-sized	TRBJ2-3	15	CATSGVPGPTDTQYF	TGTGCCACCAGTGGCGTTCCCGGACCCACAGATACGCAGTATTTT
TRBD2	TRBV25-1	-	TRBJ2-1	14	CASSVSGIDNEQFF	TGTGCCAGCAGTGTTAGCGGGATTGACAATGAGCAGTTCTTC
-	TRBV2	-	TRBJ2-2	17	CASSSSRGRSRAGELFF	TGTGCCAGCAGCTCATCAAGGGGCAGGTCGCGTGCCGGGGAGCTGTTTTTT
-	TRBV12-3/TRBV12-4	many	TRBJ2-1	13	CASSSGRYNEQFF	TGTGCCAGCAGTTCGGGACGGTACAATGAGCAGTTCTTC
TRBD1	TRBV10-3	many	TRBJ2-5	15	CAISARTGGGETQYF	TGTGCCATCAGTGCACGGACAGGGGGGGGAGAGACCCAGTACTTC
-	TRBV5-6	many	TRBJ2-7	14	CASSYGTGDYEQYF	TGTGCCAGCAGCTATGGGACGGGAGACTACGAGCAGTACTTC
TRBD2	TRBV19	-	TRBJ2-2	17	CASSLVRREGNTGELFF	TGTGCCAGCAGCTTAGTGCGGCGGGAGGGGAACACCGGGGAGCTGTTTTTT